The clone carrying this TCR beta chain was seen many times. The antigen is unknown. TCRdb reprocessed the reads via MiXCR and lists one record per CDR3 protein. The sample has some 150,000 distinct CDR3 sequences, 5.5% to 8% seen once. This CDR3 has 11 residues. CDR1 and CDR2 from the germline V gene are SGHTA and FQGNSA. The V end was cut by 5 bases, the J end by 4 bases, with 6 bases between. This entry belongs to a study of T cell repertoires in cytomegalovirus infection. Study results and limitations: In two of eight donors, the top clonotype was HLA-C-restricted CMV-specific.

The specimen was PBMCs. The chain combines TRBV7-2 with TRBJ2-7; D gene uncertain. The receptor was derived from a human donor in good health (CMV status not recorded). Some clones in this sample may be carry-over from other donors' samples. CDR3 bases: TGTGCCAGCAGCGCGGATTACGAGCAGTACTTC. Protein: CASSADYEQYF.